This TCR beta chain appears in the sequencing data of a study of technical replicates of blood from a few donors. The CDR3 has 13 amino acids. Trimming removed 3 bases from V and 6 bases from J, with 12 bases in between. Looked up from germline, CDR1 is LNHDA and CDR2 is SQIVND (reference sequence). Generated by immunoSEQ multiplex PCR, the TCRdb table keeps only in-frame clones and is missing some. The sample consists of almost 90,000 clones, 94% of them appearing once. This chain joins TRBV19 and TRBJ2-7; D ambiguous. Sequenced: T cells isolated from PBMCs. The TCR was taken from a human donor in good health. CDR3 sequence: CASSMDRGSEQYF. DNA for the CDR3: TGTGCCAGTAGTATGGATCGCGGTAGCGAGCAGTACTTC.